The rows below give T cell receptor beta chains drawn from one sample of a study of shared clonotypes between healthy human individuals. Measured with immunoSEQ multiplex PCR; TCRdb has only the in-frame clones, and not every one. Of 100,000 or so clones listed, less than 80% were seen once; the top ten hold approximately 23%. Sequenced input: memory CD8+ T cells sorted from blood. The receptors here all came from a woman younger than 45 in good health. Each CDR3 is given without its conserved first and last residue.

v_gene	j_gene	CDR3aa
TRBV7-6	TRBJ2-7	ASSARASSGSSEQY
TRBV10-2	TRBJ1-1	ASRVDRGYTEAF
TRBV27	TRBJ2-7	ASSRNPDRAHEQY
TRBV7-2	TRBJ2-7	ASSRLAGSSYEQY
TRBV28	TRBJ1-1	ASSRHLLEAF
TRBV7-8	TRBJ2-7	ASSPQRDSYEQY
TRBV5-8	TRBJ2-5	ASSAGTSNSQETQY
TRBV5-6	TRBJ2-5	ASSPQGGETQY
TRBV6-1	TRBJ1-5	ASSLHRDNQPQH
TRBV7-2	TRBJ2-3	ASSAGASDTDTQY
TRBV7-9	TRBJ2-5	ASSRQTGEGETQY
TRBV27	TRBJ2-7	ASREDGLSSYEQY
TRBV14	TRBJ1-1	ASSEDSWENTEAF
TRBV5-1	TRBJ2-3	ASSFESAGDTQY
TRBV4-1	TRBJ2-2	ASNEIWNTGELF
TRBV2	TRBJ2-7	ASSGENRFEQY
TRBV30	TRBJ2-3	AWRRSTDTQY